A single sample is the source of the 18 T cell receptor beta chains below, sequenced in a study of technical replicates of blood from a few donors. Clones were read by immunoSEQ multiplex PCR, and TCRdb kept only the in-frame ones, dropping some. Of about 12,000 clones in the sample, 92% are singletons; the top ten hold roughly 8.5%. The sequenced sample consisted of PBMCs. The source of these receptors is a human donor in good health.

This clone appeared a few times. V gene TRBV27 combines with J gene TRBJ2-1, with TRBD1 matching over 12 bases. V gave up 8 bases and J gave up 5 bases; unmatched junction bases: 4. The CDR3 runs 14 residues. The germline V gene has CDR1 MNHEY and CDR2 SMNVEV (reference sequence). CDR3 residues: CASSGDRGHNEQFF. In DNA form, the CDR3 reads TGTGCCAGCTCCGGGGACAGGGGGCACAATGAGCAGTTCTTC.

V usage is TRBV5-1 and J usage is TRBJ1-4, with a weak D call TRBD1 (5 bases). V was clipped by 4 bases and J by 4 bases, with 11 bases between them. Germline V lookup: CDR1 SGHRS, CDR2 YFSETQ. This CDR3 is 14 amino acids long. The CDR3 nucleotides read TGCGCCAGCAGCCCGGGGGGGGATAATGAAAAACTGTTTTTT. The encoded protein is CASSPGGDNEKLFF.

The chain uses TRBV6-1 and TRBJ2-5; perhaps TRBD1 as D (7 bases). Trimming pared 3 bases from V and 2 bases from J, leaving 16 bases between. This CDR3 is built from 16 residues. The germline CDR1 and CDR2 sequences are MNHNS and SASEGT. CDR3 in amino acids: CASSEQTGSGQETQYF. The CDR3 coding sequence is TGTGCCAGCAGTGAGCAGACAGGGAGCGGGCAAGAGACCCAGTACTTC.

The chain couples TRBV13 to TRBJ2-5; unclear D gene. V was pared by 5 bases and J by 0 bases, with 4 bases between. Germline CDR1 and CDR2: PRHDT and FYEKMQ (reference sequence). The CDR3 extends over 12 amino acids. The CDR3 loop reads CASSRYQETQYF. The CDR3 DNA reads TGTGCCAGCAGCCGGTACCAAGAGACCCAGTACTTC. The whole variable domain, remainder taken from reference TRBV13 and TRBJ2-5, is AAGVIQSPRHLIKEKRETATLKCYPIPRHDTVYWYQQGPGQDPQFLISFYEKMQSDKGSIPDRFSAQQFSDYHSELNMSSLELGDSALYFCASSRYQETQYFGPGTRLLVL.

The chain joins TRBV7-8 to TRBJ2-7, with D possibly being TRBD2 (6 bases). Per germline, CDR1 SGHVS and CDR2 FQNEAQ. This CDR3 spans 16 amino acids. Trimming stripped 5 bases from V and 2 bases from J, with 19 bases between. The CDR3 here is CASSNFLGGDPYEQYF. CDR3 nucleotide sequence: TGTGCCAGCAGCAACTTCCTAGGAGGGGATCCCTACGAGCAGTACTTC. The variable domain in full, completed from reference TRBV7-8 and TRBJ2-7, reads GAGVSQSPRYKVAKRGQDVALRCDPISGHVSLFWYQQALGQGPEFLTYFQNEAQLDKSGLPSDRFFAERPEGSVSTLKIQRTQQEDSAVYLCASSNFLGGDPYEQYFGPGTRLTVT.

The chain carries TRBV7-2 and TRBJ2-4; 7 bases are a match to TRBD1. The CDR3 runs to 14 residues. Per the germline V gene, CDR1 is SGHTA and CDR2 is FQGNSA. V lost 2 bases, J lost 9 bases, and 7 bases stayed unmatched. The CDR3 DNA is TGTGCCAGCAGCTTATTTTCAGGGGGAAGCATTCAGTACTTC. Its translation: CASSLFSGGSIQYF.

The genes are TRBV5-1 and TRBJ2-1; 10 nucleotides line up with TRBD2. Germline CDR1 SGHRS, CDR2 YFSETQ. The trim removed 5 bases at V and 8 bases at J, leaving 4 bases unmatched. The CDR3 covers 13 residues. In nucleotides, the CDR3 is TGCGCCAGCAGGGGACTAGCGCGAGATGAGCAGTTCTTC. Translation gives CASRGLARDEQFF.

The rearrangement joins TRBV27 to TRBJ2-1; a possible D gene is TRBD2 (6 bases). V was clipped by 3 bases and J by 8 bases, with 23 bases between them. The CDR3 runs 17 residues. Germline V CDR1 and CDR2: MNHEY, SMNVEV (reference sequence). For the CDR3, the DNA is TGTGCCAGCAGTTTTATGGCCGGGACTCGGCAGTCATATGAGCAGTTCTTC. Its protein product is CASSFMAGTRQSYEQFF.

The rearrangement joins TRBV5-1 to TRBJ2-1; 11 nucleotides align to TRBD2. V shed 1 base, J shed 10 bases, and the junction held 7 bases outside the gene matches. From germline, CDR1 is SGHRS and CDR2 YFSETQ. The CDR3 extends over 15 amino acids. CDR3 loop: CASSLKLAGGWEQFF. CDR3 nucleotides: TGCGCCAGCAGCTTGAAGCTAGCGGGAGGCTGGGAGCAGTTCTTC.

The chain is built from TRBV21-1 and TRBJ1-1. TRBV21-1 is classified as a pseudogene. The CDR3 totals 16 residues. The CDR3 DNA reads as TGTGCCAGCAGCAATCCCTCTGTCCGACTAGACACTGAAGCTTTCTTT. Its translation: CASSNPSVRLDTEAFF.

V is TRBV5-1 and J is TRBJ2-2, with 9 bases lining up with TRBD1. The germline CDR1 and CDR2 sequences are SGHRS and YFSETQ. Germline trimming cut 3 bases from V and 0 bases from J; bases unmatched to any gene: 3. This CDR3 has 16 amino acids. The CDR3 protein is CASSYRGPPNTGELFF. The CDR3 DNA follows: TGCGCCAGCAGCTACAGGGGGCCCCCGAACACCGGGGAGCTGTTTTTT.

This rearrangement joins TRBV27 to TRBJ2-1, with 12 bases fitting TRBD2. The V gene's germline CDR1 is MNHEY and CDR2 SMNVEV (reference sequence). CDR3 length: 15 amino acids. V shed 5 bases, J shed 9 bases, and the junction held 8 bases outside the gene matches. The CDR3 DNA reads as TGTGCCAGCAGTCCCGGCCTAGCGGGAGGGCCTGAGCAGTTCTTC. This gives the protein CASSPGLAGGPEQFF.

CDR3 region: CASSRKLMDRETGNTIYF. In DNA form, the CDR3 reads TGTGCCAGCAGCCGAAAACTTATGGACAGGGAGACTGGAAACACCATATATTTT. The chain carries TRBV9 and TRBJ1-3; 8 nucleotides align to TRBD1. There are 18 residues in the CDR3. Germline loops: CDR1 SGDLS, CDR2 YYNGEE. Trimming removed 4 bases from V and 2 bases from J; junction bases left unmatched: 14.

The chain carries TRBV11-2 and TRBJ2-7; perhaps TRBD1 as D (6 bases). The CDR3 spans 16 residues. From germline, CDR1 is SGHAT and CDR2 FQNNGV. Trimming took 8 bases from V and 2 from J, leaving 22 bases between them. The CDR3 region has the DNA TGTGCCAGCCACCGTCCCCCGGGCAGGGGTCCCTACGAGCAGTACTTC. Protein: CASHRPPGRGPYEQYF.

The V gene is TRBV7-9, the J gene TRBJ2-5; TRBD1 matches 11 bases. The CDR3 covers 15 residues. Germline lookup yields CDR1 SEHNR and CDR2 FQNEAQ (reference sequence). The trim removed 5 bases at V and 5 bases at J, leaving 7 bases unmatched. The CDR3, as DNA: TGTGCCAGCAGCCAAGGACAGGGGGCAGGGGAGACCCAGTACTTC. It translates to CASSQGQGAGETQYF. Filled out from reference TRBV7-9 and TRBJ2-5, the complete variable domain reads DTGVSQNPRHKITKRGQNVTFRCDPISEHNRLYWYRQTLGQGPEFLTYFQNEAQLEKSRLLSDRFSAERPKGSFSTLEIQRTEQGDSAMYLCASSQGQGAGETQYFGPGTRLLVL.

This chain links TRBV2 with TRBJ2-5; D is perhaps TRBD2 (5 bases). The CDR3 extends over 16 amino acids. Germline values: CDR1 SNHLY, CDR2 FYNNEI. With 3 bases removed from V and 3 bases from J, the gap between germline ends came to 17 bases. CDR3 DNA sequence: TGTGCCAGCAGTGAGGCGGGCCAGAGAACAAAAGAGACCCAGTACTTC. It translates to CASSEAGQRTKETQYF.

Turning to this clone: One junction end disagrees with the germline gene, perhaps due to a read error. J is TRBJ1-5 and V is TRBV5-6, with unresolved D. The germline CDR1 and CDR2 sequences are SGHDT and YYEEEE. This CDR3 region has 15 residues. This chain's CDR3 is CASSLVGSSDQPQHF. CDR3 coding DNA: TGTGCCAGCAGCTTGGTGGGGAGTAGCGATCAGCCCCAGCATTTT.

This chain uses TRBV19 with TRBJ2-1, with TRBD2 as a possible D gene (6 bases). The CDR3 has 15 amino acids. Germline CDR1 LNHDA, CDR2 SQIVND (reference sequence). V lost 4 bases and J 1 base, leaving 11 bases between the germline ends. The CDR3 region has the DNA TGTGCCAGTAGTAGTCGGCTAGCGTCCTACAATGAGCAGTTCTTC. It yields the protein CASSSRLASYNEQFF.